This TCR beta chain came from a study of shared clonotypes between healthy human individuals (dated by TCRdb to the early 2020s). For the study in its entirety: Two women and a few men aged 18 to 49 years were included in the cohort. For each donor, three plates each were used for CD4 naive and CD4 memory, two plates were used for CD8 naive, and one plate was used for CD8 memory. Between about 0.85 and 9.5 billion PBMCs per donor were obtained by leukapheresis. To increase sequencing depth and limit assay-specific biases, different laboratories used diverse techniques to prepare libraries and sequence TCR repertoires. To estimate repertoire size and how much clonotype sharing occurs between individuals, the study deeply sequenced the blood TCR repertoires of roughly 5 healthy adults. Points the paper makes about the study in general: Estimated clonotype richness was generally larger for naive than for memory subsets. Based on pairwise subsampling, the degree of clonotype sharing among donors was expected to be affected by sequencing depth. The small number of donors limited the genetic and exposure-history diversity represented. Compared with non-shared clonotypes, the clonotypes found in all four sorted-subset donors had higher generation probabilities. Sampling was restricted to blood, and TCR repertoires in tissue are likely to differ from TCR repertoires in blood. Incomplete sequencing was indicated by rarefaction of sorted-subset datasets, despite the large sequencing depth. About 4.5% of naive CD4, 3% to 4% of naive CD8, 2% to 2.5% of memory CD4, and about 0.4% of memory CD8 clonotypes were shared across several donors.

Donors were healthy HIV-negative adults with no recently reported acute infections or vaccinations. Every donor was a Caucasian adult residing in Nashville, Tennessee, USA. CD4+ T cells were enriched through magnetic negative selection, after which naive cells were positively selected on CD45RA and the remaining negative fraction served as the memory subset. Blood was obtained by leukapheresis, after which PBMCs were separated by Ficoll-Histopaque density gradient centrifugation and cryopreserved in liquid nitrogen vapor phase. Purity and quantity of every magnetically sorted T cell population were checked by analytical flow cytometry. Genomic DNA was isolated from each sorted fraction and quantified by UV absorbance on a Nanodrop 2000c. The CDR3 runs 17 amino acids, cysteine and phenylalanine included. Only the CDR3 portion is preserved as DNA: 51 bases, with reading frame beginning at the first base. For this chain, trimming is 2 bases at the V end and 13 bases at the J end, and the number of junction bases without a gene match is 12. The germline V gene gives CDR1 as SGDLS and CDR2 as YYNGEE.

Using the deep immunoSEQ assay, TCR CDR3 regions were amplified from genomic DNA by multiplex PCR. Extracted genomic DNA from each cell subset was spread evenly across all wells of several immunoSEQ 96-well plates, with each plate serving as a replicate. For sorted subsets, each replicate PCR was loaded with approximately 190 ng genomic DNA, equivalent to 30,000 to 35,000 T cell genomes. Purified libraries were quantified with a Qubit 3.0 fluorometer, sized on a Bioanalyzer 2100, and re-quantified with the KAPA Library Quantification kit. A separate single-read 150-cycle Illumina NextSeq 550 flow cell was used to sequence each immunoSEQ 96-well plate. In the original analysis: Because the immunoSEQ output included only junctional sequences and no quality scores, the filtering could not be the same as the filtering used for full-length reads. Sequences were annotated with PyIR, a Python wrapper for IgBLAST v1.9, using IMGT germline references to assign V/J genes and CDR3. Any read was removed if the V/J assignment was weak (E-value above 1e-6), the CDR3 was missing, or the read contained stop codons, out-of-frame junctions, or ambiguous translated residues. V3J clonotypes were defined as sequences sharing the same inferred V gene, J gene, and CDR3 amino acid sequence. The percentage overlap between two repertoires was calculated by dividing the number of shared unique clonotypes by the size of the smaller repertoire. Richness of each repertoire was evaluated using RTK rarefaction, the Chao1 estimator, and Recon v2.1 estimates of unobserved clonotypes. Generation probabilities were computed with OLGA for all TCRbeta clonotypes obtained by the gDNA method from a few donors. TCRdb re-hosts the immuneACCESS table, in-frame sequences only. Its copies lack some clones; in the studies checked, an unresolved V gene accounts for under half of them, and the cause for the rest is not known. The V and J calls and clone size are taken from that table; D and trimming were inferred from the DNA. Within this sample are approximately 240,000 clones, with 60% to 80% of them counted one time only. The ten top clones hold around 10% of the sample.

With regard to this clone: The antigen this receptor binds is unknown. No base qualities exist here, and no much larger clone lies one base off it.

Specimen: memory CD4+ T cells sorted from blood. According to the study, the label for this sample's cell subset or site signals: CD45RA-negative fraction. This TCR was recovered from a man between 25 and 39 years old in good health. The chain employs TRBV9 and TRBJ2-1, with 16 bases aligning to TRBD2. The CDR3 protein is CASSVFGTSGRVVEQFF. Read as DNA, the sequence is TGTGCCAGCAGCGTGTTTGGGACTAGCGGGAGGGTAGTGGAACAGTTCTTC.